One T cell receptor (beta chain) is described in this entry. Its target is not known. Libraries were prepared by immunoSEQ multiplex PCR; TCRdb keeps only in-frame clonotypes and omits some of them. Of nearly 80,000 clones detected, approximately 84% appear once; the ten largest clones hold roughly 25%. The data belong to a study of OX40 agonist ivuxolimab in advanced cancers. Study-level background: Partial responses, seen in three patients, involved one hepatocellular carcinoma and two cutaneous melanomas. Findings of the study overall: Relative to CD4+, CD8+ T cells held more expanded clones on average. Clonal expansion was among the lowest in partial responders at 0.1-3.0 mg/kg, especially CD8+.

Germline V CDR1 and CDR2: SGHTA, FQGNSA. The CDR3 covers 16 residues. Trimming took 1 base from V and 4 from J, leaving 16 bases between them. The chain employs TRBV7-2 and TRBJ1-2; tentatively, D is TRBD1 (5 bases). The starting material was CD4+ or CD8+ T cells sorted from blood, obtained in a trial of the OX40 agonist ivuxolimab. The sequence came from an adult with an advanced solid tumor such as melanoma, head and neck, liver or kidney cancer. The CDR3 nucleotides are TGTGCCAGCAGCTTAGGGGGCCCCCAGGGAACCTATGGCTACACCTTC. Translated, it gives CASSLGGPQGTYGYTF.